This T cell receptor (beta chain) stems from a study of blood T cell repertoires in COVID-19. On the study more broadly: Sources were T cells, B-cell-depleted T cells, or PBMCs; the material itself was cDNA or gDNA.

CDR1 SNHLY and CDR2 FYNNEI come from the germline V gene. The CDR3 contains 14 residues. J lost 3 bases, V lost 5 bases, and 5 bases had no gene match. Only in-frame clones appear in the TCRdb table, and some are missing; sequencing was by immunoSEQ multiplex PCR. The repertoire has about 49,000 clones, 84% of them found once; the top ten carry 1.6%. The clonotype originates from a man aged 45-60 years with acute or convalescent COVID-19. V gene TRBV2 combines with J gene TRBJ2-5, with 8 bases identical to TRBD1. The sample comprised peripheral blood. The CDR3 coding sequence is TGTGCCAGCAGTACCGGGACAGGCGAAGAGACCCAGTACTTC. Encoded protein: CASSTGTGEETQYF.